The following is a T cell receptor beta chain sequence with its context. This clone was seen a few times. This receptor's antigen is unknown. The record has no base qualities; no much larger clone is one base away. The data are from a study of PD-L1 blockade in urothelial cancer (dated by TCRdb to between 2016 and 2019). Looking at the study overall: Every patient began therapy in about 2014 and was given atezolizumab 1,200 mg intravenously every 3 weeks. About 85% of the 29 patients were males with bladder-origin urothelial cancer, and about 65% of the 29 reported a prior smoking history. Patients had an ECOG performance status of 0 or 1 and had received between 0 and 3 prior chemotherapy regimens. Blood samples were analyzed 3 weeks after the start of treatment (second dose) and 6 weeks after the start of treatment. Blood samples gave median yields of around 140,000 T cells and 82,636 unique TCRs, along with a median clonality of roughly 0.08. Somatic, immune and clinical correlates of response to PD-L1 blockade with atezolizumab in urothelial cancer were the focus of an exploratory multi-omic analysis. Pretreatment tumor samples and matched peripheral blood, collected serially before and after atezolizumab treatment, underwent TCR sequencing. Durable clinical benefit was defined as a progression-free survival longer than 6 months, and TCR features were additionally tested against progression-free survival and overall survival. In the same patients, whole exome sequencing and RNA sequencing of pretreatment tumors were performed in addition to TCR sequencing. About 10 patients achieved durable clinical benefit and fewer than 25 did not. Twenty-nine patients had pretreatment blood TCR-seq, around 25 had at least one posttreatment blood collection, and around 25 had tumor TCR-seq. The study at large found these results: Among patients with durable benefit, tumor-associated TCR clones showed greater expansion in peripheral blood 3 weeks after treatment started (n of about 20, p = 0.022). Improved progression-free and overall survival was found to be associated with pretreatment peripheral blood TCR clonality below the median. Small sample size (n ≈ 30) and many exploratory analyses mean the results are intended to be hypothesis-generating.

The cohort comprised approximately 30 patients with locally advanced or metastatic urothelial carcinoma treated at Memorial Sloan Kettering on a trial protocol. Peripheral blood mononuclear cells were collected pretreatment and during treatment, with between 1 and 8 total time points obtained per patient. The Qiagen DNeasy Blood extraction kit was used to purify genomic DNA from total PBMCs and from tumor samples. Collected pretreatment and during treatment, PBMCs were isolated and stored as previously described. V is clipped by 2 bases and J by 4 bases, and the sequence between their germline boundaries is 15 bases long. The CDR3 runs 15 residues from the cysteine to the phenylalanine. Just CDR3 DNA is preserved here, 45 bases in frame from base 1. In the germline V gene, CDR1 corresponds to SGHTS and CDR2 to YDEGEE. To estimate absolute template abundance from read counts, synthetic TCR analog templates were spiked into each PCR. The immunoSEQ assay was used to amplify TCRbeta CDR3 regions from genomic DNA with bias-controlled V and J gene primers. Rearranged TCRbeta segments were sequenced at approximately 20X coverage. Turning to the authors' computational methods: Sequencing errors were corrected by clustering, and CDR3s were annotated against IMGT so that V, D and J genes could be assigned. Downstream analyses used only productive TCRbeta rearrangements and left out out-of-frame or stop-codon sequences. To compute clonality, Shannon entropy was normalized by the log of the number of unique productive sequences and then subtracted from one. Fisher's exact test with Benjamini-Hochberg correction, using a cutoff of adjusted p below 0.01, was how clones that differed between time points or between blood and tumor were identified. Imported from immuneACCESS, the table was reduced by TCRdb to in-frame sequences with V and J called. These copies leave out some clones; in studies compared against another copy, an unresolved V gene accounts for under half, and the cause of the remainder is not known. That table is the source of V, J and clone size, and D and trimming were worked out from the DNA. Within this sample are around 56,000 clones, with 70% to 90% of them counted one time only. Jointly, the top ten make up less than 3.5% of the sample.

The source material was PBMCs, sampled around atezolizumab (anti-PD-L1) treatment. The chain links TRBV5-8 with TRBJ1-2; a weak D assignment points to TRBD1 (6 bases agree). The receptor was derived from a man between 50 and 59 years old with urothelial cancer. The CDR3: CASSFAQGIFYGYTF. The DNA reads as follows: TGTGCCAGCAGCTTTGCCCAGGGGATATTCTATGGCTACACCTTC.